These T cell receptor beta chains were read from a single sample in a study of identical twins. Using its own MiXCR run on the 5' RACE reads, TCRdb lists one record per CDR3 protein. Counted here are around 370,000 distinct CDR3 sequences, roughly 9% occurring once; the ten biggest clones make up 8% to 9.5%. Sequencing was done on a sample of naive T cells sorted from blood. The receptors derive from a woman in her forties or fifties in good health. CDR3s include the opening cysteine and the closing phenylalanine or tryptophan. The D gene is left open where the match is weak. Only part of the rows carry a size: once, few, many, or a class if the clone is expanded.

d_call	clone_size	j_call	v_call	cdr3_aa	cdr3_nt
-	few	TRBJ1-6	TRBV7-6	CASSLVSDNSPLHF	TGTGCCAGCAGCTTAGTTTCAGATAATTCACCCCTCCACTTT
TRBD1	-	TRBJ2-7	TRBV3-1	CASSQGETGGHEQYF	TGTGCCAGCAGCCAAGGAGAGACAGGGGGCCACGAGCAGTACTTC
-	-	TRBJ2-1	TRBV27	CAIQDIFSNEQFF	TGTGCCATTCAGGACATTTTCTCCAATGAGCAGTTCTTC
TRBD1	few	TRBJ2-7	TRBV7-6	CASSSPSGTGVEQYF	TGTGCCAGCAGCTCACCCTCGGGGACAGGGGTCGAGCAGTACTTC
-	many	TRBJ2-2	TRBV11-2	CASSVGLQNTGELFF	TGTGCCAGCAGCGTGGGGCTTCAGAACACCGGGGAGCTGTTTTTT
TRBD2	few	TRBJ2-7	TRBV29-1	CSVEGGNYEQYF	TGCAGCGTTGAGGGAGGGAATTACGAGCAGTACTTC
-	-	TRBJ1-5	TRBV6-5	CASSFDPVLNQPQHF	TGTGCCAGCAGTTTTGACCCGGTTTTAAATCAGCCCCAGCATTTT
TRBD2	few	TRBJ2-1	TRBV7-9	CASSLGGGFYNEQFF	TGTGCCAGCAGCCTTGGGGGAGGGTTCTACAATGAGCAGTTCTTC
-	many	TRBJ1-4	TRBV5-1	CASSLEVLSEKLFF	TGCGCCAGCAGCTTGGAAGTACTGAGCGAAAAACTGTTTTTT
TRBD2	-	TRBJ2-5	TRBV15	CATSRGSLAGDNFQYF	TGTGCCACCAGCAGAGGCTCACTAGCGGGGGACAACTTCCAGTACTTC
-	-	TRBJ2-3	TRBV14	CASSAGLVLSRTDTQYF	TGTGCCAGCAGTGCGGGACTCGTGCTCTCACGCACAGATACGCAGTATTTT
-	-	TRBJ2-5	TRBV5-4	CASSSFEETQYF	TGTGCCAGCAGCTCTTTCGAAGAGACCCAGTACTTC
TRBD1	few	TRBJ2-7	TRBV5-6	CASSRPGQVLMGEQYF	TGTGCCAGCAGCCGTCCGGGACAGGTTTTAATGGGGGAGCAGTACTTC
TRBD2	many	TRBJ2-1	TRBV20-1	CSAPTSGMVFF	TGCAGTGCTCCCACTAGCGGGATGGTGTTCTTC
-	-	TRBJ1-1	TRBV12-3/TRBV12-4	CASSSRSGPNTEAFF	TGTGCCAGCAGCTCCCGCTCAGGACCGAACACTGAAGCTTTCTTT
-	-	TRBJ2-3	TRBV24-1	CATSDFLSGSTDTQYF	TGTGCCACCAGTGATTTTCTCAGCGGGAGCACAGATACGCAGTATTTT
-	few	TRBJ1-2	TRBV28	CASSTRVGANYGYTF	TGTGCCAGCAGCACACGCGTGGGAGCTAACTATGGCTACACCTTC
TRBD2	many	TRBJ2-1	TRBV29-1	CSVTPLAEYNEQFF	TGCAGCGTGACCCCTCTAGCGGAGTACAATGAGCAGTTCTTC
-	few	TRBJ1-1	TRBV30	CAWKELSEAFF	TGTGCCTGGAAGGAGCTCAGTGAAGCTTTCTTT
-	-	TRBJ2-4	TRBV2	CASTDRLAKNIQYF	TGTGCCAGCACCGACAGGCTAGCCAAAAACATTCAGTACTTC
TRBD1	many	TRBJ2-7	TRBV5-1	CASSLEQGVGEQYF	TGCGCCAGCAGCTTGGAGCAGGGGGTAGGCGAGCAGTACTTC
TRBD1	many	TRBJ2-1	TRBV5-1	CASSARDRGVIQDNEQFF	TGCGCCAGCAGCGCGAGGGACAGGGGGGTGATTCAGGACAATGAGCAGTTCTTC
-	few	TRBJ2-1	TRBV6-2/TRBV6-3	CASRGGNNEQFF	TGTGCCAGCAGAGGTGGGAACAATGAGCAGTTCTTC
-	-	TRBJ2-6	TRBV27	CASSFLGPGANVLTF	TGTGCCAGCAGTTTTTTGGGTCCTGGGGCCAACGTCCTGACTTTC
TRBD2	many	TRBJ2-5	TRBV29-1	CSVGLAGVLETQYF	TGCAGCGTTGGACTAGCGGGAGTTCTAGAGACCCAGTACTTC
TRBD2	few	TRBJ2-5	TRBV7-9	CASSTWDGEKREGPETQYF	TGTGCCAGCAGCACCTGGGACGGCGAAAAGCGGGAGGGCCCCGAGACCCAGTACTTC
-	many	TRBJ1-3	TRBV29-1	CSVDGLSGNTIYF	TGCAGCGTTGACGGCCTCTCTGGAAACACCATATATTTT
TRBD2	few	TRBJ2-1	TRBV29-1	CSVSPGLANNEQFF	TGCAGCGTTTCCCCGGGACTAGCCAACAATGAGCAGTTCTTC
-	many	TRBJ2-7	TRBV11-1	CASSQKRRTYEQYF	TGTGCCAGCAGCCAGAAGCGGCGGACGTACGAGCAGTACTTC
-	-	TRBJ2-5	TRBV20-1	CSAVVQETQYF	TGCAGTGCAGTGGTCCAAGAGACCCAGTACTTC
TRBD2	many	TRBJ2-1	TRBV5-6	CASDGTSGNEQFF	TGTGCCAGCGACGGGACTAGCGGCAATGAGCAGTTCTTC
TRBD2	many	TRBJ2-2	TRBV12-3/TRBV12-4	CASRPLAGGMNTGELFF	TGTGCCAGCAGACCACTAGCGGGAGGGATGAACACCGGGGAGCTGTTTTTT
-	-	TRBJ2-5	TRBV20-1	CSAPTVETQYF	TGCAGTGCTCCAACTGTAGAGACCCAGTACTTC
TRBD2	many	TRBJ2-2	TRBV12-3/TRBV12-4	CASSLGGRADTGELFF	TGTGCCAGCAGTTTAGGCGGGAGGGCCGATACCGGGGAGCTGTTTTTT
-	-	TRBJ1-1	TRBV29-1	CSVYDPTNTEAFF	TGCAGCGTTTATGACCCAACGAACACTGAAGCTTTCTTT
-	many	TRBJ1-5	TRBV20-1	CSARDSHRAGQPQHF	TGCAGTGCTAGAGATTCTCACAGGGCGGGTCAGCCCCAGCATTTT
TRBD2	many	TRBJ2-7	TRBV5-1	CASSFRTSGNEQYF	TGCGCCAGCAGCTTCCGGACTAGCGGGAACGAGCAGTACTTC
TRBD2	few	TRBJ2-1	TRBV20-1	CSARLAGGGPEQFF	TGCAGTGCTAGACTAGCGGGAGGTGGCCCTGAGCAGTTCTTC
-	-	TRBJ1-5	TRBV20-1	CSARGRGSNQPQHF	TGCAGTGCTAGGGGGAGGGGCTCGAATCAGCCCCAGCATTTT
TRBD1	few	TRBJ2-2	TRBV5-1	CASSFNRGRGTGELFF	TGCGCCAGCAGCTTCAACAGGGGTCGCGGCACCGGGGAGCTGTTTTTT
-	few	TRBJ1-1	TRBV12-5	CASVFQMNTEAFF	TGTGCTAGTGTTTTCCAGATGAACACTGAAGCTTTCTTT
-	-	TRBJ2-1	TRBV18	CASSPRKTQGANEQFF	TGTGCCAGCTCACCACGCAAAACTCAAGGGGCCAATGAGCAGTTCTTC
-	few	TRBJ2-2	TRBV9	CASSVPSGGDGELFF	TGTGCCAGCAGCGTACCATCAGGGGGGGACGGGGAGCTGTTTTTT
TRBD2	many	TRBJ2-1	TRBV20-1	CSARDPGRAGNEQFF	TGCAGTGCTAGAGATCCCGGGAGGGCCGGGAATGAGCAGTTCTTC
TRBD1	-	TRBJ1-2	TRBV5-1	CASSLSGQGRGGYTF	TGCGCCAGCAGCTTGTCTGGACAGGGTAGGGGTGGCTACACCTTC
TRBD1	many	TRBJ1-2	TRBV29-1	CSAAGQAKIGYTF	TGCAGCGCTGCGGGACAGGCCAAGATAGGCTACACCTTC
-	many	TRBJ1-5	TRBV5-6	CASSLNGLGGGNQPQHF	TGTGCCAGCAGCTTGAATGGGCTGGGAGGAGGGAATCAGCCCCAGCATTTT
TRBD1	many	TRBJ2-7	TRBV19	CASSISDRAGEQYF	TGTGCCAGTAGTATCTCGGACAGGGCAGGCGAGCAGTACTTC
-	-	TRBJ2-2	TRBV5-1	CASSRTGPQNTGELFF	TGCGCCAGCAGCAGGACCGGGCCCCAGAACACCGGGGAGCTGTTTTTT
-	-	TRBJ2-6	TRBV5-1	CASSSQTVLSGANVLTF	TGCGCCAGCAGCAGCCAGACAGTTCTCTCTGGGGCCAACGTCCTGACTTTC
TRBD2	few	TRBJ2-1	TRBV2	CASSDLAVSSYNEQFF	TGTGCCAGCAGCGACCTAGCGGTTAGCTCCTACAATGAGCAGTTCTTC
-	many	TRBJ2-3	TRBV18	CASSPSSTDTQYF	TGTGCCAGCAGCCCTTCAAGCACAGATACGCAGTATTTT
-	many	TRBJ1-3	TRBV9	CASSVAVGRSSGNTIYF	TGTGCCAGCAGCGTAGCGGTCGGGAGGAGCTCTGGAAACACCATATATTTT
-	-	TRBJ2-1	TRBV15	CATSLGGSSYNEQFF	TGTGCCACCAGCCTCGGTGGGAGCTCCTACAATGAGCAGTTCTTC
-	-	TRBJ2-3	TRBV11-2	CASSLFPGRTDTQYF	TGTGCCAGCAGCTTATTTCCGGGACGCACAGATACGCAGTATTTT